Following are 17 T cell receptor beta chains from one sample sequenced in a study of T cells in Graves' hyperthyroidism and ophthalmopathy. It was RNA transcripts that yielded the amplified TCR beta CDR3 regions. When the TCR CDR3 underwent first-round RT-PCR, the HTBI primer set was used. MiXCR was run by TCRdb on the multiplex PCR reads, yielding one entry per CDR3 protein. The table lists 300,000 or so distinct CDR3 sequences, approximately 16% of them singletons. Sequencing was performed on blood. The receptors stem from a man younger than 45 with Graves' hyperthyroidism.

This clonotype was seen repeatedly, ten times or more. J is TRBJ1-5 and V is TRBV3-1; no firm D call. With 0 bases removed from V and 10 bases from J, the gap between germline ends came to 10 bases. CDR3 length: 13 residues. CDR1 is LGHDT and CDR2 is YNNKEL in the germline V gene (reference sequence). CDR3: CASSQDPAGPQHF. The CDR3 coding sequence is TGTGCCAGCAGCCAAGATCCCGCGGGACCCCAGCATTTT.

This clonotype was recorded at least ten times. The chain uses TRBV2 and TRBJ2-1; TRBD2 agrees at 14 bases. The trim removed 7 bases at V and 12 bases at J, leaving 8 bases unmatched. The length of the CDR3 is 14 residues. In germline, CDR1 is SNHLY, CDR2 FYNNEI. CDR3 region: CASKAGTSGRGQFF. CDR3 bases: TGTGCCAGCAAGGCAGGGACTAGCGGGAGAGGGCAGTTCTTC.

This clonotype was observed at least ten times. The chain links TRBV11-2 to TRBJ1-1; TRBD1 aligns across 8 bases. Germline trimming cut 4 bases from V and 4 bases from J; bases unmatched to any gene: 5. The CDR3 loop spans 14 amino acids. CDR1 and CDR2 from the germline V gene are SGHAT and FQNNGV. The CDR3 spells CASSWTGRGTEAFF. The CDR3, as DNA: TGTGCCAGCAGCTGGACAGGGAGGGGCACTGAAGCTTTCTTT.

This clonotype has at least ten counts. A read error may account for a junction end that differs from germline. CDR3 residues: CAWSVSGYAQYF. DNA of the CDR3: TGTGCCTGGAGTGTGTCGGGGTACGCGCAGTACTTC. The chain joins TRBV30 to TRBJ2-7, with D possibly TRBD2 on 5 matching bases. The CDR3 length is 12 residues. Germline V gives CDR1 GTSNPN, CDR2 SVGIG (reference sequence).

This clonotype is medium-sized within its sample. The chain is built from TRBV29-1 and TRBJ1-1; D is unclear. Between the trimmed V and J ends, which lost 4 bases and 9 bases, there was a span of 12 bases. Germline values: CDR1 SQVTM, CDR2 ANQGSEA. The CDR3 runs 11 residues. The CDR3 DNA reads TGCAGCGTTGGGGGTGGGCGGAAAGCTTTCTTT. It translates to CSVGGGRKAFF.

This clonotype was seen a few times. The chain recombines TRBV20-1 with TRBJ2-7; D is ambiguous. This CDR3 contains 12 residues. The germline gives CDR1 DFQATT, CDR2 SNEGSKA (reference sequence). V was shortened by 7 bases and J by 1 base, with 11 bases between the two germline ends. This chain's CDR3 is CSVYGRSYEQYF. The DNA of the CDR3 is TGCAGTGTTTACGGACGTTCCTACGAGCAGTACTTC.

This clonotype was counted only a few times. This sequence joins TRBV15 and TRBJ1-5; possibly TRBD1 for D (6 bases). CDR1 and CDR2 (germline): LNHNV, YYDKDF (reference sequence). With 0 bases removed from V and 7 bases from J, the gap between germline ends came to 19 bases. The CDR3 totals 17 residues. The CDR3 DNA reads TGTGCCACCAGCAGAGATCAGTGGGCGGGCCAGGGGCAGCCCCAGCATTTT. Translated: CATSRDQWAGQGQPQHF.

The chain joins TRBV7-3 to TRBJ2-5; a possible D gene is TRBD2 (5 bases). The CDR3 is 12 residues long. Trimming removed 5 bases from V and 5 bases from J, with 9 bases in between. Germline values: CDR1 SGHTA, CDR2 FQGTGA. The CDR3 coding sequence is TGTGCCAGCAGCCTACCGGGGGAGACCCAGTACTTC. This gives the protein CASSLPGETQYF. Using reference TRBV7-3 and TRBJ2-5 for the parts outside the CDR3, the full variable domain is GAGVSQTPSNKVTEKGKYVELRCDPISGHTALYWYRQSLGQGPEFLIYFQGTGAADDSGLPNDRFFAVRPEGSVSTLKIQRTERGDSAVYLCASSLPGETQYFGPGTRLLVL.

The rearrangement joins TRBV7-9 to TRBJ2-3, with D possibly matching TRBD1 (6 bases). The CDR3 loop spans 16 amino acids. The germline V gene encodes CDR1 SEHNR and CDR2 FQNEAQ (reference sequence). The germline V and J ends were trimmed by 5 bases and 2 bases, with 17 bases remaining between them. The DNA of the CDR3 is TGTGCCAGCAGCACCCAAGCCGGACAGCCCACAGATACGCAGTATTTT. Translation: CASSTQAGQPTDTQYF.

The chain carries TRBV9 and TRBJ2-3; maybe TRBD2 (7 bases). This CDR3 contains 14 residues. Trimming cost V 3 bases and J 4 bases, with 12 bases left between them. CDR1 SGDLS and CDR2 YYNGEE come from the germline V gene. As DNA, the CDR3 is TGTGCCAGCAGCGCAGAGGGGGGGGCAGATACGCAGTATTTT. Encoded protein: CASSAEGGADTQYF. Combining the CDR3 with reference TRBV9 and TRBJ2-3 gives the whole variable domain DSGVTQTPKHLITATGQRVTLRCSPRSGDLSVYWYQQSLDQGLQFLIQYYNGEERAKGNILERFSAQQFPDLHSELNLSSLELGDSALYFCASSAEGGADTQYFGPGTRLTVL.

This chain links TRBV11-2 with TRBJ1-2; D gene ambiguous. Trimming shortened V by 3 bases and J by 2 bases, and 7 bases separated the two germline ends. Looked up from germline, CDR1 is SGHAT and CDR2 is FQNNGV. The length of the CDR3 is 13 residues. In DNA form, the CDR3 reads TGTGCCAGCAGCTTTGCCAGGAACTATGGCTACACCTTC. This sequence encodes CASSFARNYGYTF.

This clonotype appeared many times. CDR3 in amino acids: CASSLHQERTEQFF. The CDR3 nucleotides are TGTGCCAGCAGCTTGCACCAGGAACGGACTGAGCAGTTCTTC. The rearrangement joins TRBV5-5 to TRBJ2-1; D gene uncertain. There are 14 residues in the CDR3. Trimming took off 1 base at V and 9 bases at J, with 14 bases between the two ends. The V gene's germline CDR1 is SGHKS and CDR2 YYEKEE (reference sequence).

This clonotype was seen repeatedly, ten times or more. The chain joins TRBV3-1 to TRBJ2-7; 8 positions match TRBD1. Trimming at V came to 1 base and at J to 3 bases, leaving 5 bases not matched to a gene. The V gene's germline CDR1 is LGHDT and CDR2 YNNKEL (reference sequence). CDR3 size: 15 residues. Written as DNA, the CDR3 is TGTGCCAGCAGCCAAGCTGAAACAGGGGGCTACGAGCAGTACTTC. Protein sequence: CASSQAETGGYEQYF.

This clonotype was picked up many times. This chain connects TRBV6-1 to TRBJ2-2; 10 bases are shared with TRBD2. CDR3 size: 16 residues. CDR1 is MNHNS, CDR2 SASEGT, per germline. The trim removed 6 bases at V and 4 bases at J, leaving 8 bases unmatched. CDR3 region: CASSREAGGPTGELFF. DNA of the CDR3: TGTGCCAGCAGCCGAGAAGCGGGAGGGCCCACCGGGGAGCTGTTTTTT.

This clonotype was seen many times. CDR3 region: CASSELWGAGTGELFF. The DNA for the CDR3 is TGTGCCAGCAGTGAATTGTGGGGCGCAGGCACCGGGGAGCTGTTTTTT. The chain joins TRBV6-1 to TRBJ2-2, with D possibly matching TRBD1 (5 bases). V dropped 2 bases and J dropped 4 bases, with 14 bases sitting between them. This CDR3 comprises 16 residues. CDR1 and CDR2 from the germline V gene are MNHNS and SASEGT.

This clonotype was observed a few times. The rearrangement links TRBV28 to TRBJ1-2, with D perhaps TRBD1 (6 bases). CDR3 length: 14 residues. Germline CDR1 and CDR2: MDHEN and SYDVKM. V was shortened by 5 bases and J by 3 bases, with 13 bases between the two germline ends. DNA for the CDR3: TGTGCCAGCAGTAACGCAGGGGATTACTATGGCTACACCTTC. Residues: CASSNAGDYYGYTF.

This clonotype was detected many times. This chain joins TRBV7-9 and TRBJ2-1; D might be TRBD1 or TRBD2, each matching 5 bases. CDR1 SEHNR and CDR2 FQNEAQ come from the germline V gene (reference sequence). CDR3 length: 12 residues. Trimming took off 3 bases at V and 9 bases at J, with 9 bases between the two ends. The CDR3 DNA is TGTGCCAGCAGCTTGGGTGGGGGTGAGCAGTTCTTC. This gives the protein CASSLGGGEQFF.